This entry lists 17 T cell receptor beta chains sequenced from one sample in a study of CD8+ T cells in alopecia areata. As the sequencing template, cDNA was produced by extracting RNA and reverse transcribing it. The data were produced by immunoSEQ multiplex PCR, yet TCRdb's version contains in-frame clones alone and is incomplete. The sample has about 110,000 clones, 50% to 75% seen once. The treatment is: oral pan-JAK inhibitor, 5-10 mg twice daily. The sample in question was CD8+ T cells sorted from blood, obtained at week 24, from a patient treated with tofacitinib. The origin of the receptors is a human donor with alopecia areata.

The V gene is TRBV14, the J gene TRBJ2-1, with 12 bases matching TRBD1. Trimming removed 4 bases from V and 10 bases from J; junction bases left unmatched: 11. The CDR3 is 16 amino acids. Germline CDR1 and CDR2: SGHDN and FVKESK. For the CDR3, the DNA is TGTGCCAGCAGCCCGAATCGGCGGGACAGGGGGCGCGAGCAGTTCTTC. Translating gives CASSPNRRDRGREQFF.

The rearrangement joins TRBV27 to TRBJ2-2; the D is unclear. The CDR3 has 13 residues. V lost 5 bases to trimming and J lost 0 bases, with 4 bases between them. Germline V CDR1 and CDR2: MNHEY, SMNVEV (reference sequence). The CDR3 sequence is CASSISNTGELFF. CDR3 nucleotide sequence: TGTGCCAGCAGTATCTCGAACACCGGGGAGCTGTTTTTT.

The V call is TRBV5-6, the J call TRBJ2-7; 8 nucleotides line up with TRBD1. V trimming: 6 bases; J trimming: 4 bases; junction bases outside the gene matches: 12. This CDR3 has 15 residues. Germline V CDR1 and CDR2: SGHDT, YYEEEE. CDR3 in DNA: TGTGCCAGCACCGAAGCCGGGACAGGCCCTTACGAGCAGTACTTC. Translating it yields CASTEAGTGPYEQYF.

The V and J genes are TRBV18 and TRBJ2-1, with a weak D call TRBD2 (6 bases). The CDR3 covers 13 residues. Trimming took off 3 bases at V and 5 bases at J, with 8 bases between the two ends. Germline CDR1 reads KGHSH; CDR2 reads LQKENI. The CDR3 region has the DNA TGTGCCAGCTCACCTTGGGGGGACAATGAGCAGTTCTTC. It yields the protein CASSPWGDNEQFF.

The V and J genes are TRBV29-1 and TRBJ2-3; 7 positions match TRBD1. The CDR3 loop spans 13 amino acids. V gave up 7 bases and J gave up 1 base; unmatched junction bases: 5. Germline V gene lookup returns CDR1 SQVTM and CDR2 ANQGSEA. For the CDR3, the DNA is TGCAGCGGTAACAGGGGCGGCACAGATACGCAGTATTTT. This encodes CSGNRGGTDTQYF.

The chain couples TRBV7-3 to TRBJ2-2; TRBD1 agrees at 8 bases. The CDR3 loop spans 17 amino acids. Germline V CDR1 and CDR2: SGHTA, FQGTGA. V dropped 1 base and J dropped 1; count of bases not matched to a gene: 5. The CDR3 nucleotides read TGTGCCAGCAGCTTAATGGCCGGGACAGGGAACACCGGGGAGCTGTTTTTT. Residues: CASSLMAGTGNTGELFF. Based on the CDR3 plus reference TRBV7-3 and TRBJ2-2, the full variable domain is GAGVSQTPSNKVTEKGKYVELRCDPISGHTALYWYRQSLGQGPEFLIYFQGTGAADDSGLPNDRFFAVRPEGSVSTLKIQRTERGDSAVYLCASSLMAGTGNTGELFFGEGSRLTVL.

The V gene is TRBV29-1, the J gene TRBJ2-2; D gene uncertain. This CDR3 contains 11 residues. The germline CDR1 and CDR2 sequences are SQVTM and ANQGSEA. V was shortened by 7 bases and J by 3 bases, with 6 bases between the two germline ends. Here the CDR3 reads CSARHTGELFF. CDR3 bases: TGCAGCGCCCGCCACACCGGGGAGCTGTTTTTT.

This clone was counted only a few times. The V call is TRBV13, the J call TRBJ2-1; 9 bases are shared with TRBD2. The CDR3 covers 15 residues. The J segment lost 7 bases and the V segment lost 0 bases, leaving 4 bases of the junction unmatched. Germline lookup yields CDR1 PRHDT and CDR2 FYEKMQ (reference sequence). This chain's CDR3 is CASSLGGLARNEQFF. The CDR3 region has the DNA TGTGCCAGCAGCTTAGGAGGACTAGCGAGGAATGAGCAGTTCTTC.

The chain uses TRBV2 and TRBJ2-3; 11 positions match TRBD2. The trim removed 6 bases at V and 3 bases at J, leaving 5 bases unmatched. CDR1 is SNHLY and CDR2 is FYNNEI in the germline V gene. The CDR3 contains 15 residues. This chain's CDR3 is CASSTGLAVTDTQYF. The CDR3 region has the DNA TGTGCCAGCAGCACGGGACTAGCGGTTACAGATACGCAGTATTTT.

The rearrangement uses TRBV15 and TRBJ2-2, with D possibly being TRBD2 (5 bases). The germline V gene has CDR1 LNHNV and CDR2 YYDKDF (reference sequence). CDR3 length: 13 residues. Trimming left V 3 bases short and J 7 bases short, with 9 bases between. The CDR3 is CATSSLRGGELFF. The CDR3 DNA sequence: TGTGCCACCAGCAGTCTACGGGGCGGGGAGCTGTTTTTT.

The rearrangement links TRBV19 to TRBJ1-6, with unresolved D. CDR1 is LNHDA, CDR2 SQIVND, per germline (reference sequence). V was trimmed by 3 bases and J by 5 bases, leaving 8 bases between them. This CDR3 region has 14 residues. The CDR3 DNA follows: TGTGCCAGTAGTATCACCGGCGATAATTCACCCCTCCACTTT. This sequence encodes CASSITGDNSPLHF. The entire variable domain, with the rest obtained from reference TRBV19 and TRBJ1-6, is as follows: DGGITQSPKYLFRKEGQNVTLSCEQNLNHDAMYWYRQDPGQGLRLIYYSQIVNDFQKGDIAEGYSVSREKKESFPLTVTSAQKNPTAFYLCASSITGDNSPLHFGNGTRLTVT.

This chain links TRBV9 with TRBJ1-1, with D uncertain. Germline assignment: CDR1 SGDLS and CDR2 YYNGEE. This CDR3 has 13 amino acids. The V gene lost 3 bases and the J gene lost 1 base, with 7 bases spanning the gap. The CDR3: CASSGLGNTEAFF. The CDR3 nucleotides read TGTGCCAGCAGCGGCTTGGGGAACACTGAAGCTTTCTTT.

This clone was counted between two and nine times. The chain has TRBV7-2 and TRBJ2-5; D is uncertain. The CDR3 has 13 amino acids. The V end lost 2 bases, the J end lost 3 bases, and 7 bases lay between the germline ends. CDR1 is SGHTA and CDR2 is FQGNSA in the germline V gene. The CDR3 sequence: CASSLTYKETQYF. The CDR3 nucleotides are TGTGCCAGCAGCTTAACTTATAAAGAGACCCAGTACTTC. The entire variable domain, with the rest obtained from reference TRBV7-2 and TRBJ2-5, is as follows: GAGVSQSPSNKVTEKGKDVELRCDPISGHTALYWYRQSLGQGLEFLIYFQGNSAPDKSGLPSDRFSAERTGGSVSTLTIQRTQQEDSAVYLCASSLTYKETQYFGPGTRLLVL.

The chain joins TRBV9 to TRBJ1-2; TRBD1 aligns across 11 bases. Losses at the gene ends were 1 base for V and 5 bases for J; bases not matched to a gene: 4. The V gene's germline CDR1 is SGDLS and CDR2 YYNGEE. This CDR3 comprises 15 residues. CDR3 region: CASSVRDRGWYGYTF. CDR3 sequence (DNA): TGTGCCAGCAGCGTAAGGGACAGGGGGTGGTATGGCTACACCTTC. Filled out from reference TRBV9 and TRBJ1-2, the complete variable domain reads DSGVTQTPKHLITATGQRVTLRCSPRSGDLSVYWYQQSLDQGLQFLIQYYNGEERAKGNILERFSAQQFPDLHSELNLSSLELGDSALYFCASSVRDRGWYGYTFGSGTRLTVV.

A note on this clone: The sample holds other DNA sequences that translate to the same CDR3. The chain is built from TRBV27 and TRBJ1-5; D might be TRBD1 (5 bases). Germline CDR1 and CDR2: MNHEY and SMNVEV (reference sequence). The V gene lost 8 bases and the J gene lost 2 bases, with 16 bases spanning the gap. This CDR3 is 15 amino acids long. CDR3 bases: TGTGCCAGCTCCTCCCTCGGGGGGGGCAATCAGCCCCAGCATTTT. This codes for CASSSLGGGNQPQHF.

V gene TRBV11-2 combines with J gene TRBJ2-1, with a possible D match to TRBD1 (6 bases). The CDR3 runs to 13 residues. Trimming removed 3 bases at V and 5 bases at J, with 8 bases between. Germline CDR1 SGHAT, CDR2 FQNNGV. The CDR3 DNA is TGTGCCAGCAGCTTGACAGGTAACAATGAGCAGTTCTTC. This sequence encodes CASSLTGNNEQFF.

The chain couples TRBV25-1 to TRBJ2-3, with D uncertain. Germline lookup yields CDR1 MGHDK and CDR2 SYGVNS. Deletions cut 3 bases from V and 6 bases from J, with 7 bases between. The CDR3 extends over 12 amino acids. The CDR3 loop reads CASSDVSDTQYF. The CDR3 bases are TGTGCCAGCAGTGACGTTAGTGATACGCAGTATTTT.